The TCR beta chain under discussion was sequenced for a study of T-cell memory formation after mild COVID-19. Study-wide background: TCR clusters mostly belonged to single donors. Study-level results: Researchers report contracting CD4+ clones mostly in CM and EM, with CD8+ clones in EMRA. Researchers found some responding clones in pre-infection memory, a sign that cross-reactive memory joined. Day 15 to 85 contracting clones showed balanced CD4/CD8; later expanders leaned CD4+.

Germline CDR1 reads SGHNT; CDR2 reads YYREEE (reference sequence). Germline trimming cut 4 bases from V and 3 bases from J; bases unmatched to any gene: 3. The CDR3 has 15 amino acids. One entry per CDR3 protein results from TCRdb running MiXCR on the 5' RACE reads. Found here are approximately 490,000 distinct CDR3 sequences, roughly 21% of them singletons; the top ten hold approximately 12%. At least ten counts were recorded for this clonotype. Its antigen is unknown. The receptor's source is an adult woman who had mild COVID-19 (a few samples of this study predate the infection). Cell type and time point are not known. The specimen sequenced was PBMCs or a T cell subset sorted from them (not recorded which). The chain carries TRBV5-4 and TRBJ2-1; 11 bases fit TRBD2. As DNA, the CDR3 is TGTGCCAGCAGCAGGACTAGCGGGTACTACAATGAGCAGTTCTTC. As protein: CASSRTSGYYNEQFF.